The clone carrying this TCR beta chain was seen many times. This specimen belongs to a study of CD8+CD57+ T cells in acquired aplastic anemia. Both TCR beta VDJ combination and CDR3 sequence profiling were carried out. Genomic DNA was the template for this profiling. In TCRdb, the reads were re-called with MiXCR into one record per CDR3 protein. The table includes roughly 240,000 distinct CDR3 sequences, around 43% detected once. The J segment lost 3 bases and the V segment lost 8 bases, leaving 11 bases of the junction unmatched. Germline V gene lookup returns CDR1 SGHTA and CDR2 FQGTGA. The length of the CDR3 is 15 residues. All sequencing subjects had displayed CD8+CD57+ cell expansion on flow cytometry. The diagnosis in all patients was severe acquired aplastic anemia. No therapy was given to patients before blood sampling.

The sequencing sample was made of sorted CD4+, CD8+, or CD8+CD57+ T cells (not recorded which) from PBMCs. The receptor was isolated from a human donor with aplastic anemia. J is TRBJ1-1 and V is TRBV7-3; TRBD1 aligns across 8 bases. The CDR3 loop is CASSGGKFRDTEAFF. CDR3 sequence (DNA): TGTGCCAGCTCAGGGGGCAAGTTCCGGGACACTGAAGCTTTCTTT.